This TCR beta chain comes out of a study of shared clonotypes between healthy human individuals. Study-level background: Used for every donor were three CD4 naive, three CD4 memory, two CD8 naive and one CD8 memory plate. Whole-study results and caveats: Unshared clonotypes carried lower generation probabilities than those common to all four donors.

The data were produced by immunoSEQ multiplex PCR, yet TCRdb's version contains in-frame clones alone and is incomplete. The repertoire holds about 2.4 million clones, with approximately 94% as singletons. The V and J ends lost 3 bases and 1 base respectively, with 12 bases between them. The CDR3 length is 15 residues. Germline lookup yields CDR1 MNHEY and CDR2 SVGAGI. This clone was seen once. Its antigen remains unidentified. Different DNA sequences within this sample yield the same CDR3. The clonotype comes from a man between 18 and 35 years old in good health. The specimen was naive CD4+ T cells sorted from blood. Subset meaning: CD45RA+ positively selected. V is TRBV6-5 and J is TRBJ1-1; D is uncertain. The CDR3 sequence is CASSYSGVGNTEAFF. The CDR3 nucleotides are TGTGCCAGCAGTTATAGTGGGGTAGGGAACACTGAAGCTTTCTTT.